The clone carrying this T cell receptor (beta chain) came up a few times. The antigen is unknown. A single base separates this from a much larger clone, so it may be a read error. The data were obtained in a study of T-cell reconstitution after alpha-beta-depleted transplantation in children. General study results and limits: Several hundred expanded graft clones reportedly supplied alpha-beta T cells about two months after transplant. A year post-transplant, T-cell counts and diversity derived mostly from newly produced T cells. In some patients, recipient T cells and intrathymic progenitors surviving conditioning explained high day-60 diversity.

For TCRbeta, the library was prepared with unique molecular identifiers. One entry per CDR3 protein results from TCRdb running MiXCR on the PCR reads. The sample carries 400,000 to 450,000 distinct CDR3 sequences, 43% recorded once. This sample comprised PBMCs, obtained before TCRalphabeta/CD19-depleted stem cell transplant. This TCR came from a girl aged 2 to 9 with aplastic anemia, due to receive a stem cell transplant.

This CDR3 is CSVEDRQAYEQYF. In DNA form, the CDR3 reads TGCAGCGTTGAAGATCGACAGGCCTACGAGCAGTACTTC. The genes are TRBV29-1 and TRBJ2-7; maybe TRBD1 (6 bases). Germline V gene sequence: CDR1 SQVTM, CDR2 ANQGSEA. Trimming shortened V by 0 bases and J by 2 bases, and 8 bases separated the two germline ends. This CDR3 is 13 amino acids long.